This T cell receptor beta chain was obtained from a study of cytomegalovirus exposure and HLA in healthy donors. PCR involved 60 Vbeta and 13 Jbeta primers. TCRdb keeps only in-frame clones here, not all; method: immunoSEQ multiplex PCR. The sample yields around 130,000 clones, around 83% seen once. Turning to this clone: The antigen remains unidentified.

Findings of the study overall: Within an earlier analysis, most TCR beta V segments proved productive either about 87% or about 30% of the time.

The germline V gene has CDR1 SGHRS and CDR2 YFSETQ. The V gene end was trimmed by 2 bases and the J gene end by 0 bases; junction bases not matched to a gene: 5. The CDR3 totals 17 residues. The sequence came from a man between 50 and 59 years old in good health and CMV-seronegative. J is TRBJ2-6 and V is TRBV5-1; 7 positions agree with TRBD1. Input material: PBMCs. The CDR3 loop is CASSFGTVPSGANVLTF. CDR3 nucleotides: TGCGCCAGCAGCTTTGGGACAGTCCCCTCTGGGGCCAACGTCCTGACTTTC.